Below, 27 T cell receptor beta chains from the same sample are listed, as sequenced in a study of PD-1 blockade in classical Hodgkin lymphoma. Relapse was seen in all patients after autologous stem cell transplantation, and brentuximab vedotin exposure was variable. Profiling relied on immunoSEQ multiplex PCR, and the TCRdb table lists in-frame clones only, not all of them. The repertoire holds tens of thousands of clones, 70% seen once, with about 24% in the top ten. The sequencing here drew on peripheral blood mononuclear cells (PBMCs), taken before the second cycle of nivolumab. Receptors originate from a human donor with classical Hodgkin lymphoma.

The V and J genes are TRBV6-1 and TRBJ1-1; TRBD1 might be the D (5 bases). CDR3 length: 16 amino acids. Germline CDR1 and CDR2: MNHNS and SASEGT. V gave up 3 bases and J gave up 1 base, with 15 bases separating them. The CDR3, as DNA: TGTGCCAGCAGTGATAAGGGACGGGGGGGGAACACTGAAGCTTTCTTT. Amino acid sequence: CASSDKGRGGNTEAFF.

This chain connects TRBV7-2 to TRBJ1-1; D unresolved. There are 13 residues in the CDR3. Trimming removed 3 bases from V and 6 bases from J, with 11 bases in between. The germline V gene encodes CDR1 SGHTA and CDR2 FQGNSA. CDR3 in DNA: TGTGCCAGCAGCTTTGCCCCGGACTCTGAAGCTTTCTTT. Encoded protein: CASSFAPDSEAFF.

This clone was observed a single time. The chain uses TRBV5-6 and TRBJ1-1, with 8 nucleotides matching TRBD1. The junction had 7 bases not matched to a gene; V was cut back by 6 bases and J by 6 bases. Germline assignment: CDR1 SGHDT and CDR2 YYEEEE. This CDR3 has 13 amino acids. The CDR3 reads CASKWTGRPEAFF. The CDR3 nucleotides are TGTGCCAGCAAATGGACAGGGAGGCCTGAAGCTTTCTTT.

The rearrangement links TRBV19 to TRBJ1-5, with 7 bases identical to TRBD1. This CDR3 contains 13 residues. Germline CDR1 and CDR2: LNHDA and SQIVND (reference sequence). The ends lost 10 bases at V and 6 bases at J; junction bases unmatched: 9. As DNA, the CDR3 is TGTGCCACACTAGACAGGGCCGGTCAGCCCCAGCATTTT. Protein sequence: CATLDRAGQPQHF.

The chain links TRBV9 to TRBJ2-1; D is perhaps TRBD2 (6 bases). Germline assignment: CDR1 SGDLS and CDR2 YYNGEE. The CDR3 runs to 15 residues. V was trimmed by 0 bases and J by 1 base, leaving 8 bases between them. This chain's CDR3 is CASSVGRESYNEQFF. DNA for the CDR3: TGTGCCAGCAGCGTAGGACGGGAGTCCTACAATGAGCAGTTCTTC.

This clone is a singleton in its sample. V and J are TRBV6-5 and TRBJ1-5; D might be TRBD1 (5 bases). Per germline, CDR1 MNHEY and CDR2 SVGAGI. Deletions cut 6 bases from V and 7 bases from J, with 13 bases between. The CDR3 has 13 residues. The CDR3 DNA reads as TGTGCCAGCAGCCGGGGGGGAGGACAGCCCCAGCATTTT. Its protein is CASSRGGGQPQHF.

The chain joins TRBV11-2 to TRBJ2-1, with D perhaps given as TRBD1 or TRBD2 (5 bases each). The V gene lost 5 bases and the J gene lost 15 bases, with 17 bases spanning the gap. The CDR3 totals 12 residues. CDR1 is SGHAT and CDR2 is FQNNGV in the germline V gene. DNA for the CDR3: TGTGCCAGCAGCACCCCTGGGGGTCTAGGGTTCTTC. This sequence encodes CASSTPGGLGFF. The full variable domain, rest sourced from reference TRBV11-2 and TRBJ2-1, is EAGVAQSPRYKIIEKRQSVAFWCNPISGHATLYWYQQILGQGPKLLIQFQNNGVVDDSQLPKDRFSAERLKGVDSTLKIQPAKLEDSAVYLCASSTPGGLGFFGPGTRLTVL.

For this clone: The sample has other DNA sequences that encode this CDR3 too. This rearrangement joins TRBV19 to TRBJ2-6, with D unclear. Germline-derived CDR1 and CDR2 are LNHDA and SQIVND (reference sequence). The length of the CDR3 is 15 residues. The germline V and J ends were trimmed by 3 bases and 1 base, with 7 bases remaining between them. The CDR3 DNA sequence: TGTGCCAGTAGTATTCTAGGGTCTGGGGCCAACGTCCTGACTTTC. This gives the protein CASSILGSGANVLTF.

This clone was observed a few times. The gene calls are TRBV30 and TRBJ2-2, with TRBD1 as a possible D gene (5 bases). In germline, CDR1 is GTSNPN, CDR2 SVGIG (reference sequence). V lost 0 bases to trimming and J lost 3 bases, with 17 bases between them. The CDR3 runs 17 residues. The DNA for the CDR3 is TGTGCCTGGAGTGTACCTAACCCCAGGGCGGACACCGGGGAGCTGTTTTTT. The encoded protein is CAWSVPNPRADTGELFF.

The chain is built from TRBV4-3 and TRBJ2-2; 8 bases line up with TRBD1. The junction had 2 bases not matched to a gene; V was cut back by 4 bases and J by 4 bases. Germline assignment: CDR1 LGHNA and CDR2 YSLEER. This CDR3 comprises 14 residues. The CDR3 DNA sequence: TGCGCCAGCAGCCGAACAGGGGGCACCGGGGAGCTGTTTTTT. Translation: CASSRTGGTGELFF.

The chain links TRBV6-5 to TRBJ1-6; D possibly corresponds to TRBD1 (5 bases). The V end lost 0 bases, the J end lost 9 bases, and 12 bases lay between the germline ends. The CDR3 runs 15 residues. Germline values: CDR1 MNHEY, CDR2 SVGAGI. CDR3 loop: CASSYSKSGTSPLHF. The CDR3 nucleotides are TGTGCCAGCAGTTACTCGAAATCCGGGACTTCACCCCTCCACTTT.

This chain uses TRBV6-5 with TRBJ2-3; a possible D gene is TRBD2 (6 bases). Germline loops: CDR1 MNHEY, CDR2 SVGAGI. The V end was cut by 4 bases, the J end by 3 bases, with 17 bases between. The CDR3 consists of 16 residues. CDR3 DNA sequence: TGTGCCAGCAGTTCCCATAGCGGCCTGGGGACAGATACGCAGTATTTT. Translation gives CASSSHSGLGTDTQYF.

This sequence joins TRBV19 and TRBJ2-2, with D unclear. Trimming took off 4 bases at V and 6 bases at J, with 9 bases between the two ends. Germline V gene lookup returns CDR1 LNHDA and CDR2 SQIVND (reference sequence). The CDR3 contains 13 residues. The CDR3 region has the DNA TGTGCCAGTAGTACCCTCGGCGCCGGGGAGCTGTTTTTT. Translated: CASSTLGAGELFF. Full variable domain (rest looked up from reference TRBV19 and TRBJ2-2): DGGITQSPKYLFRKEGQNVTLSCEQNLNHDAMYWYRQDPGQGLRLIYYSQIVNDFQKGDIAEGYSVSREKKESFPLTVTSAQKNPTAFYLCASSTLGAGELFFGEGSRLTVL.

The rearrangement links TRBV10-3 to TRBJ2-3, with D maybe TRBD2 (6 bases). The CDR3 consists of 14 residues. The V gene's germline CDR1 is ENHRY and CDR2 SYGVKD. Between the trimmed V and J ends, which lost 4 bases and 3 bases, there was a span of 11 bases. The DNA for the CDR3 is TGTGCCATCAGTGTCGGGGGAGGTACAGATACGCAGTATTTT. Encoded protein: CAISVGGGTDTQYF.

The J gene is TRBJ2-3, the V gene TRBV10-3, with 10 bases lining up with TRBD1. The CDR3 spans 14 residues. Germline assignment: CDR1 ENHRY and CDR2 SYGVKD. Germline trimming cut 6 bases from V and 8 bases from J; bases unmatched to any gene: 8. The CDR3 DNA follows: TGTGCCATCAGACCGGGACAGGGGCTCGGTACGCAGTATTTT. Translated: CAIRPGQGLGTQYF.

This clone was recorded once. V is TRBV7-1 and J is TRBJ1-1, with D possibly matching TRBD1 (5 bases). TRBV7-1 is reported as an ORF; its role is uncertain. The CDR3 consists of 15 residues. Between the trimmed V and J ends, which lost 4 bases and 5 bases, there was a span of 17 bases. The CDR3 region has the DNA TGTGCCAGCAGCTTAGTCCAGGGTGTGATTACTGAAGCTTTCTTT. Translated, it gives CASSLVQGVITEAFF.

The rearrangement links TRBV28 to TRBJ2-7; 7 nucleotides match TRBD1. Looked up from germline, CDR1 is MDHEN and CDR2 is SYDVKM. V trimming: 5 bases; J trimming: 0 bases; junction bases outside the gene matches: 7. The CDR3 sequence is 15 residues long. The CDR3 sequence: CASSPGQWSSYEQYV. Written as DNA, the CDR3 is TGTGCCAGCAGTCCGGGACAGTGGTCCTCCTACGAGCAGTACGTC.

V usage is TRBV7-9 and J usage is TRBJ2-5, with 11 nucleotides matching TRBD2. The trim removed 5 bases at V and 7 bases at J, leaving 9 bases unmatched. Germline values: CDR1 SEHNR, CDR2 FQNEAQ (reference sequence). CDR3 size: 15 residues. Here the CDR3 reads CASSPLAGVSVTQYF. The CDR3 region has the DNA TGTGCCAGCAGCCCACTAGCGGGAGTTTCAGTGACCCAGTACTTC.

The rearrangement uses TRBV29-1 and TRBJ1-1; possible D gene TRBD1, 5 bases. Germline loops: CDR1 SQVTM, CDR2 ANQGSEA. Trimming cost V 4 bases and J 3 bases, with 18 bases left between them. This CDR3 contains 15 residues. CDR3 protein: CSVGGTARGYTEAFF. The CDR3 nucleotides read TGCAGCGTTGGGGGGACGGCCCGGGGTTACACTGAAGCTTTCTTT.

The chain has TRBV28 and TRBJ1-1; D perhaps matches TRBD1 (5 bases). The V end lost 10 bases, the J end lost 7 bases, and 16 bases lay between the germline ends. Germline V CDR1 and CDR2: MDHEN, SYDVKM. The CDR3 runs to 12 residues. The CDR3: CAIGGSFGEAFF. CDR3 bases: TGTGCCATCGGGGGGTCCTTCGGTGAAGCTTTCTTT.

This clone was recorded a few times. The chain combines TRBV6-6 with TRBJ1-1, with 10 positions matching TRBD1. This CDR3 has 14 amino acids. With 5 bases clipped from V and 1 base from J, the junction kept 1 base outside the gene matches. Germline loops: CDR1 MNHNY, CDR2 SVGAGI (reference sequence). Written as DNA, the CDR3 is TGTGCCAGCAGTCGACAGGGGGCGAACACTGAAGCTTTCTTT. Amino acid sequence: CASSRQGANTEAFF.

The genes are TRBV4-3 and TRBJ2-3; 7 nucleotides line up with TRBD2. The CDR3 has 20 residues. The V gene's germline CDR1 is LGHNA and CDR2 YSLEER. V was clipped by 0 bases and J by 0 bases; unmatched bases: 15. CDR3 loop: CASSQEARGASGTSTDTQYF. The CDR3 nucleotides read TGCGCCAGCAGCCAAGAGGCTAGAGGGGCTAGCGGTACTAGCACAGATACGCAGTATTTT.

The V call is TRBV18, the J call TRBJ2-3; 8 bases fit TRBD2. Unmatched junction bases numbered 3, after V lost 0 bases and J lost 1 base. The V gene's germline CDR1 is KGHSH and CDR2 LQKENI. CDR3 size: 16 residues. CDR3 nucleotide sequence: TGTGCCAGCTCACCACCGCGGGAGGTGCGCACAGATACGCAGTATTTT. Translation: CASSPPREVRTDTQYF.

The DNA of the CDR3 is TGTGCCAGCAGCTCAAACACAGATACGCAGTATTTT. Protein sequence: CASSSNTDTQYF. The chain has TRBV28 and TRBJ2-3; D unclear. Germline V gene lookup returns CDR1 MDHEN and CDR2 SYDVKM. The CDR3 spans 12 residues. Trimming stripped 6 bases from V and 2 bases from J, with 6 bases between.

The chain links TRBV28 to TRBJ2-2, with TRBD1 identical over 9 bases. CDR3 length: 15 amino acids. Trimming removed 3 bases from V and 5 bases from J; junction bases left unmatched: 4. CDR1 is MDHEN, CDR2 SYDVKM, per germline. The CDR3 region has the DNA TGTGCCAGCAGTTTTGGGGGGACAGGGACCGGGGAGCTGTTTTTT. Translation gives CASSFGGTGTGELFF.

The chain uses TRBV28 and TRBJ2-2; perhaps TRBD1 as D (5 bases). V gave up 6 bases and J gave up 0 bases, with 8 bases separating them. This CDR3 is 14 amino acids long. The germline CDR1 and CDR2 sequences are MDHEN and SYDVKM. The CDR3 nucleotides are TGTGCCAGCAGGCGACAGACGAACACCGGGGAGCTGTTTTTT. Its protein is CASRRQTNTGELFF.

This clone was seen a single time. The chain uses TRBV18 and TRBJ1-1; a weak D match, TRBD1 (5 bases). Trimming pared 4 bases from V and 5 bases from J, leaving 17 bases between. CDR3 size: 15 residues. Per germline, CDR1 KGHSH and CDR2 LQKENI. This CDR3 reads CASSLQPGRITEAFF. CDR3 in DNA: TGTGCCAGCTCACTGCAACCGGGACGGATTACTGAAGCTTTCTTT.